Shown below are 12 T cell receptor beta chains from a single sample sequenced in a study of OX40 agonist ivuxolimab in advanced cancers. Clones were read by immunoSEQ multiplex PCR, and TCRdb kept only the in-frame ones, dropping some. The table has more than 80,000 clones, 90% seen once; the top ten hold 0.48%. Sequences were derived from CD4+ or CD8+ T cells sorted from blood, sampled in a trial of the OX40 agonist ivuxolimab. The source of these receptors is an adult with an advanced solid tumor such as melanoma, head and neck, liver or kidney cancer.

This clone was detected once. The V gene is TRBV28, the J gene TRBJ1-2, with 11 bases matching TRBD1. The CDR3 is 14 residues long. After removal of 10 bases from V and 7 bases from J, the junction contained 11 bases not matched to a gene. Germline CDR1 and CDR2: MDHEN and SYDVKM. The CDR3 sequence is CATWDRGFSSGYTF. Here the CDR3 DNA reads TGTGCCACCTGGGACAGGGGGTTTTCCTCTGGCTACACCTTC.

The DNA for the CDR3 is TGTGCCAGCAGCCCCATCGGGGAGTCCGGGGAGCTGTTTTTT. This gives the protein CASSPIGESGELFF. The rearrangement uses TRBV7-3 and TRBJ2-2; tentatively, D is TRBD2 (5 bases). V dropped 5 bases and J dropped 6 bases, with 13 bases sitting between them. Germline V CDR1 and CDR2: SGHTA, FQGTGA. The CDR3 extends over 14 amino acids.

V usage is TRBV2 and J usage is TRBJ2-3, with TRBD1 identical over 10 bases. Per the germline V gene, CDR1 is SNHLY and CDR2 is FYNNEI. V lost 4 bases to trimming and J lost 5 bases; unmatched junction nucleotides: 3. The CDR3 length is 14 residues. CDR3 residues: CASSARTGGDTQYF. The CDR3 nucleotides read TGTGCCAGCAGTGCAAGGACAGGGGGAGATACGCAGTATTTT.

The chain couples TRBV19 to TRBJ1-5, with D hard to call. This CDR3 has 10 amino acids. CDR1 and CDR2 (germline): LNHDA, SQIVND (reference sequence). The V end lost 5 bases, the J end lost 10 bases, and 6 bases lay between the germline ends. CDR3 in amino acids: CASSSGPQHF. Here the CDR3 DNA reads TGTGCCAGTAGTTCCGGACCCCAGCATTTT.

For this clone: Other nucleotide sequences in the sample specify the same CDR3. The V and J genes are TRBV7-2 and TRBJ2-1; 7 bases are shared with TRBD1. Germline V gene data show CDR1 as SGHTA and CDR2 as FQGNSA. J gave up 7 bases and V 1 base, and 13 bases lay outside the gene matches. The CDR3 has 17 amino acids. Here the CDR3 DNA reads TGTGCCAGCAGCTTAGATTCTCGACAGGGTTGGGCGAATGAGCAGTTCTTC. This translates into CASSLDSRQGWANEQFF. Supplemented by reference TRBV7-2 and TRBJ2-1, the full variable domain reads GAGVSQSPSNKVTEKGKDVELRCDPISGHTALYWYRQSLGQGLEFLIYFQGNSAPDKSGLPSDRFSAERTGGSVSTLTIQRTQQEDSAVYLCASSLDSRQGWANEQFFGPGTRLTVL.

The chain recombines TRBV7-2 with TRBJ1-1; no clear D gene. The CDR3 consists of 13 residues. Trimming left V 1 base short and J 11 bases short, with 14 bases between. Germline V gene sequence: CDR1 SGHTA, CDR2 FQGNSA. The CDR3 sequence: CASSLGNVLDAFF. The DNA for the CDR3 is TGTGCCAGCAGCTTAGGAAACGTTCTAGATGCTTTCTTT.

This rearrangement joins TRBV14 to TRBJ2-1, with unresolved D. The CDR3 runs 12 residues. V was cut by 4 bases and J by 6 bases, with 7 bases left in between. The germline V gene encodes CDR1 SGHDN and CDR2 FVKESK. DNA for the CDR3: TGTGCCAGCAGCCCCCTGGGCAATGAGCAGTTCTTC. Its translation: CASSPLGNEQFF.

The chain has TRBV18 and TRBJ2-7; possibly TRBD1 or TRBD2 for D (5 bases each). The CDR3 sequence is 12 residues long. Germline V lookup: CDR1 KGHSH, CDR2 LQKENI. Trimming shortened V by 5 bases and J by 6 bases, and 11 bases separated the two germline ends. CDR3 DNA sequence: TGTGCCAGCTCAAACGAGGGGAGCGAGCAGTACTTC. Translation gives CASSNEGSEQYF.

The rearrangement links TRBV7-2 to TRBJ1-6; no firm D call. The CDR3 sequence is 13 residues long. The germline V and J ends were trimmed by 5 bases and 7 bases, with 9 bases remaining between them. Germline V gene sequence: CDR1 SGHTA, CDR2 FQGNSA. The CDR3 nucleotides read TGTGCCAGCAGCGAGTCCCCGAATTCACCCCTCCACTTT. Translation: CASSESPNSPLHF.

The V and J genes are TRBV11-2 and TRBJ2-3, with D possibly TRBD2 on 6 matching bases. The V and J ends lost 0 bases and 3 bases respectively, with 13 bases between them. CDR3 length equals 16 residues. CDR1 SGHAT and CDR2 FQNNGV come from the germline V gene. The CDR3 bases are TGTGCCAGCAGCTTAGACGTGGGGGGTAATACAGATACGCAGTATTTT. Its protein product is CASSLDVGGNTDTQYF.

A single count supports this clone. The chain is built from TRBV21-1 and TRBJ2-7; TRBD2 was called by the table and not checked on the DNA. TRBV21-1 is recorded as a pseudogene. The length of the CDR3 is 17 residues. As DNA, the CDR3 is TGTGCCAGCAGCAAAGTGTTGGTAGCGGGGGGGCCTCACGAGCAGTACTTC. This encodes CASSKVLVAGGPHEQYF.

In this sample, this clone turned up a few times. The J gene is TRBJ2-1, the V gene TRBV12-5, with D possibly TRBD1 on 6 matching bases. The CDR3 runs 15 residues. V was cut by 0 bases and J by 6 bases, with 12 bases left in between. In germline, CDR1 is LGHNT, CDR2 FRNRAP. The CDR3 loop is CASGLVLGQPNEQFF. CDR3 DNA: TGTGCTAGTGGTTTGGTACTAGGACAGCCCAATGAGCAGTTCTTC.